Here is one T cell receptor (beta chain) with its context. No antigen is known for it. The data stem from a study of radiotherapy plus CTLA-4 blockade in lung cancer. Study conclusions and caveats: Early blood T cell clone dynamics reportedly forecast response best, with interferon-beta. Blood TCR clones of tumor origin expanded after radiotherapy plus ipilimumab.

The protocol was immunoSEQ multiplex PCR, while the TCRdb copy is restricted to in-frame clones and leaves out a portion. The data show about 98,000 clones, roughly 80% seen once. Patients with chemo-refractory metastatic non-small-cell lung cancer received focal radiation plus CTLA-4 blockade with ipilimumab. The germline V gene encodes CDR1 SGHTA and CDR2 FQGNSA. The CDR3 sequence is 15 residues long. V was shortened by 2 bases and J by 0 bases, with 10 bases between the two germline ends. The clonotype originates from a human donor with non-small cell lung cancer who had a partial response to radiotherapy plus ipilimumab. The chain couples TRBV7-2 to TRBJ1-1; D may be TRBD1 (5 bases). The sample in question was peripheral blood, obtained from a patient treated with radiotherapy plus ipilimumab. CDR3 loop: CASSLLAGMNTEAFF. In DNA form, the CDR3 reads TGTGCCAGCAGCTTACTGGCAGGGATGAACACTGAAGCTTTCTTT.